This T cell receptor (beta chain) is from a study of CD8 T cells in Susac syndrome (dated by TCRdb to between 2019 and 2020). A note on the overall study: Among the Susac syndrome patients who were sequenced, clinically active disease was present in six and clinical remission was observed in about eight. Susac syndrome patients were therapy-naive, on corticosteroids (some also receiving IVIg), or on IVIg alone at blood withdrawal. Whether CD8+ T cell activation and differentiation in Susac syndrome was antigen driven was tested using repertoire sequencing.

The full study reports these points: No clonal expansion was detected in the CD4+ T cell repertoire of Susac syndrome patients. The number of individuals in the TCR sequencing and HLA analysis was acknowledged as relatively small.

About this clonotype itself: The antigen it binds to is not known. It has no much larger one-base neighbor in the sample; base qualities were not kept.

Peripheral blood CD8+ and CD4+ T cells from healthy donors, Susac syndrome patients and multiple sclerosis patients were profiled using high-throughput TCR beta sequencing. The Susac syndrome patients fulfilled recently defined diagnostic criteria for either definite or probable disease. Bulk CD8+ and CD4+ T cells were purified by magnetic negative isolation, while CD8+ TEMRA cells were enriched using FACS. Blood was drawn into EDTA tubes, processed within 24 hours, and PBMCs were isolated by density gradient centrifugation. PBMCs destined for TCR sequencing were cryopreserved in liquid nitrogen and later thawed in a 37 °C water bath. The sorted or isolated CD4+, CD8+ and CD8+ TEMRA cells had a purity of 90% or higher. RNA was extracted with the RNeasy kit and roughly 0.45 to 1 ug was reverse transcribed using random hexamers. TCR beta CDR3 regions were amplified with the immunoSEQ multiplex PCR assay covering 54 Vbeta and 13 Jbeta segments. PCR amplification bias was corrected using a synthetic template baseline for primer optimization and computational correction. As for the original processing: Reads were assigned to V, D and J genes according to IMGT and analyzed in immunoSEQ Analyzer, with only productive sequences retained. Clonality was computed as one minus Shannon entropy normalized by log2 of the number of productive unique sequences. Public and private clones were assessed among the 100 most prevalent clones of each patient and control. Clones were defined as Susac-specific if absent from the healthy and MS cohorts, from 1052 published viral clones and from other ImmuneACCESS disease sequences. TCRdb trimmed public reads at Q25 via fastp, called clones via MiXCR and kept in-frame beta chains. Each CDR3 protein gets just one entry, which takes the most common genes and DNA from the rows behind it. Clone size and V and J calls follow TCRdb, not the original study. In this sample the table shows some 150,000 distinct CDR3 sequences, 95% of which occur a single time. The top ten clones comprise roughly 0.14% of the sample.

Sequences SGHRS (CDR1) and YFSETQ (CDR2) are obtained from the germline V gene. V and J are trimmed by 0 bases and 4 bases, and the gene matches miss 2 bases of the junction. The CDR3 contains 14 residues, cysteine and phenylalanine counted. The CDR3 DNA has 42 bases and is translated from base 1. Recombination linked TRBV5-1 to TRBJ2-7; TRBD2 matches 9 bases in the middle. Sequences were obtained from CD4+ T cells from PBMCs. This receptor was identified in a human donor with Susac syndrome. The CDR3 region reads CASSLVAGAYEQYF. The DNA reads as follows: TGCGCCAGCAGCTTGGTAGCGGGGGCGTACGAGCAGTACTTC.